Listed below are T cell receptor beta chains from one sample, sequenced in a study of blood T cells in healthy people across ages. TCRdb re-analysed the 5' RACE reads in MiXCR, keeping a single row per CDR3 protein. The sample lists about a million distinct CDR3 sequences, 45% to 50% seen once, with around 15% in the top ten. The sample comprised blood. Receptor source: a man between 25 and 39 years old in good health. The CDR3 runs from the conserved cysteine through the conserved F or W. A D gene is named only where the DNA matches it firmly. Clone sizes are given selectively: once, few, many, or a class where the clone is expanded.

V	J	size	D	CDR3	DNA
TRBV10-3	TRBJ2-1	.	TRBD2	CAISEGVAGDNEQFF	TGTGCCATCAGTGAAGGGGTAGCGGGAGACAATGAGCAGTTCTTC
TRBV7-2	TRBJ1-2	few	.	CASSSPGTYYGYTF	TGTGCCAGCAGCTCCCCCGGGACATACTATGGCTACACCTTC
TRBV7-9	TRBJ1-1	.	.	CASSSYLGPNTEAFF	TGTGCCAGCAGCTCTTACCTTGGGCCGAACACTGAAGCTTTCTTT
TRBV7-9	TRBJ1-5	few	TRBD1	CASSPHPGTASNQPQHF	TGTGCCAGCAGCCCTCACCCCGGGACAGCAAGCAATCAGCCCCAGCATTTT
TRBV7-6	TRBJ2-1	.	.	CASSSNPGHNEQFF	TGTGCCAGCAGCTCAAATCCGGGCCATAATGAGCAGTTCTTC
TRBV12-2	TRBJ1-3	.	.	CASLTRITQPSGNTIYF	TGTGCAAGCCTAACACGGATAACCCAACCCTCTGGAAACACCATATATTTT
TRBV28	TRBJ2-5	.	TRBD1	CASSLWGQGIQETQYF	TGTGCCAGCAGTTTATGGGGACAGGGTATCCAAGAGACCCAGTACTTC
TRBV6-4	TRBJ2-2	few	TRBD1	CASSDWDRGEWTGELFF	TGTGCCAGCAGTGACTGGGACAGGGGTGAGTGGACCGGGGAGCTGTTTTTT
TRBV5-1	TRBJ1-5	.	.	CAGSRDGNRPQHF	TGCGCCGGCAGCAGGGATGGAAATCGGCCCCAGCATTTT
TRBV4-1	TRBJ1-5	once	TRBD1	CASSQTGENQPQHF	TGCGCCAGCAGCCAGACAGGGGAGAATCAGCCCCAGCATTTT
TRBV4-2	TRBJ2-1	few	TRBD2	CASSQEHAGGEQFF	TGTGCCAGCAGCCAAGAACACGCCGGGGGGGAGCAGTTCTTC
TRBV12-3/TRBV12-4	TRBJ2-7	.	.	CASSGRSTYEQYF	TGTGCCAGCTCGGGACGGTCAACTTACGAGCAGTACTTC
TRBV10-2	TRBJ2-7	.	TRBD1	CASNSGTDVSYEQYF	TGCGCCAGCAATTCCGGGACAGATGTCTCCTACGAGCAGTACTTC
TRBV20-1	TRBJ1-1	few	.	CSASARVTEAFF	TGCAGTGCCTCAGCCAGGGTCACTGAAGCTTTCTTT
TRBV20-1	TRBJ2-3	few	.	CSARVGEGTDTQYF	TGCAGTGCTAGAGTTGGGGAGGGCACAGATACGCAGTATTTT
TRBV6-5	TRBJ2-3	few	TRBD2	CASSYSPQSGGPDTQYF	TGTGCCAGCAGTTACTCGCCCCAGAGCGGGGGCCCAGATACGCAGTATTTT
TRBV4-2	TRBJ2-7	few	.	CASSRAGTISSYEQYF	TGTGCCAGCAGCCGAGCAGGGACAATAAGCTCCTACGAGCAGTACTTC
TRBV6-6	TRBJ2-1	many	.	CASGDYNEQFF	TGTGCCAGCGGGGACTACAATGAGCAGTTCTTC
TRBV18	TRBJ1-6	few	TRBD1	CATRDRASNSPLHF	TGTGCCACCCGGGACAGGGCCTCGAATTCACCCCTCCACTTT
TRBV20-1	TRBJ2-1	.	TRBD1	CSARVGTASYNEQFF	TGCAGTGCTAGAGTTGGGACAGCATCCTACAATGAGCAGTTCTTC
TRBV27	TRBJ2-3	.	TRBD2	CASSGLVTDTQYF	TGTGCCAGCAGCGGACTAGTCACAGATACGCAGTATTTT
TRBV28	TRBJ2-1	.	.	CASRLQGREQFF	TGTGCCAGCAGGCTGCAGGGGCGTGAGCAGTTCTTC
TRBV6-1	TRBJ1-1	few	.	CASTLGGGGAEAFF	TGTGCCAGCACTTTAGGTGGAGGAGGCGCTGAAGCTTTCTTT
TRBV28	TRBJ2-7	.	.	CASRPGHLASEQYF	TGTGCCAGCAGACCGGGACACCTTGCCTCCGAGCAGTACTTC
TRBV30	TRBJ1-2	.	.	CAWSVLNYGYTF	TGTGCCTGGAGTGTACTTAACTATGGCTACACCTTC
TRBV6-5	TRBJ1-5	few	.	CACSPFVSSNQPQHF	TGTGCCTGCTCGCCTTTTGTTTCTAGCAATCAGCCCCAGCATTTT
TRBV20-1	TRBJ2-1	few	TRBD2	CSAGGGASTDEQFF	TGCAGTGCTGGGGGAGGGGCTAGCACGGATGAGCAGTTCTTC
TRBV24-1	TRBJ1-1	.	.	CATEEGDQNTEAFF	TGTGCCACCGAAGAAGGGGACCAGAACACTGAAGCTTTCTTT
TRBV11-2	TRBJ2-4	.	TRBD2	CASSIEGIAGPQNIQYF	TGTGCCAGCAGCATAGAGGGGATAGCGGGGCCCCAAAACATTCAGTACTTC
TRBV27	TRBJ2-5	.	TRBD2	CASSLSGLAGGYNEQYF	TGTGCCAGCAGTTTATCAGGACTAGCGGGGGGATACAATGAGCAGTACTTC
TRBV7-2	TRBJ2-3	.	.	CASSLAQGPDTQYF	TGTGCCAGCAGCTTAGCTCAGGGGCCAGATACGCAGTATTTT
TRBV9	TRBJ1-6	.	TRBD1	CASSPGQGAPLHF	TGTGCCAGCAGCCCAGGACAGGGGGCACCCCTCCACTTT
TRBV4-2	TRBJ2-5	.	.	CASSQDGSGPEETQYF	TGTGCCAGCAGCCAAGATGGGTCGGGCCCGGAAGAGACCCAGTACTTC
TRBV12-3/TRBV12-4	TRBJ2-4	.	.	CASSPWGQSKNIQYF	TGTGCCAGCAGTCCCTGGGGGCAGTCCAAAAACATTCAGTACTTC
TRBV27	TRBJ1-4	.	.	CASSFSGGDEKLFF	TGTGCCAGCAGTTTTAGCGGGGGGGATGAAAAACTGTTTTTT
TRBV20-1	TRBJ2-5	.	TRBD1	CSARDDRVTKTQYF	TGCAGTGCTAGAGACGACAGGGTTACGAAGACCCAGTACTTC
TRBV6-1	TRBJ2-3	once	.	CASSGAVAGTYTDTQYF	TGTGCCAGCAGTGGAGCGGTCGCTGGTACATACACAGATACGCAGTATTTT
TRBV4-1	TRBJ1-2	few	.	CASSQEHDLGGVYGYTF	TGCGCCAGCAGCCAAGAACACGATCTTGGGGGGGTCTATGGCTACACCTTC
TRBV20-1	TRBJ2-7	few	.	CSARDSRAAYEQYF	TGCAGTGCTAGAGATTCCAGAGCGGCTTACGAGCAGTACTTC
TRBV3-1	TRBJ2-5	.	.	CASSQVEGKTQYF	TGTGCCAGCAGCCAAGTGGAGGGGAAGACCCAGTACTTC
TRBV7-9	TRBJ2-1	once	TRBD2	CASSRRDYPDNEQFF	TGTGCCAGCAGCCGCCGGGACTACCCCGACAATGAGCAGTTCTTC
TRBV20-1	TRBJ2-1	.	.	CSTIRGTGSNEQFF	TGCAGTACTATACGGGGGACGGGCTCCAATGAGCAGTTCTTC
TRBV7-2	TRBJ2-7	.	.	CASSLVGWDTDYEQYF	TGTGCCAGCAGCTTAGTAGGTTGGGACACGGACTACGAGCAGTACTTC
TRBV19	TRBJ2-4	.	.	CASSIRSYRDLVNIQYF	TGTGCCAGTAGTATCCGAAGCTACAGGGATTTAGTGAACATTCAGTACTTC
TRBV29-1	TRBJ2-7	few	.	CSVKWEYEQYF	TGCAGCGTTAAGTGGGAGTACGAGCAGTACTTC
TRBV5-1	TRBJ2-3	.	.	CASSLEPVRTDTQYF	TGCGCCAGCAGCTTGGAACCCGTAAGAACAGATACGCAGTATTTT
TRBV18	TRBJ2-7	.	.	CASSPSRGWDPYEQYF	TGTGCCAGCTCACCATCCCGGGGGTGGGATCCTTACGAGCAGTACTTC